One sample yielded the 26 T cell receptor beta chains listed below, sequenced in a study of cytomegalovirus exposure and HLA in healthy donors. In the PCR, 60 Vbeta and 13 Jbeta primers were used. Measured with immunoSEQ multiplex PCR; TCRdb has only the in-frame clones, and not every one. This sample has roughly 120,000 clones, with about four fifths found just once. Sequenced material: PBMCs. The origin of the receptors is a male donor in good health and CMV-seropositive.

CDR3 protein: CASSRGLAVDEQFF. In DNA, the CDR3 is TGTGCCAGCAGCCGGGGGCTAGCGGTCGATGAGCAGTTCTTC. V gene TRBV7-3 combines with J gene TRBJ2-1; D possibly corresponds to TRBD2 (7 bases). The CDR3 runs to 14 residues. Trimming took off 5 bases at V and 8 bases at J, with 16 bases between the two ends. Germline assignment: CDR1 SGHTA and CDR2 FQGTGA.

V gene TRBV19 combines with J gene TRBJ2-1; 7 bases align to TRBD2. The trim removed 0 bases at V and 4 bases at J, leaving 6 bases unmatched. Germline CDR1 LNHDA, CDR2 SQIVND (reference sequence). This CDR3 contains 16 residues. CDR3 nucleotides: TGTGCCAGTAGTATAGATTGGAGCGGGGATTACAATGAGCAGTTCTTC. Protein sequence: CASSIDWSGDYNEQFF.

The V gene is TRBV7-2, the J gene TRBJ2-3; 14 bases are shared with TRBD2. With 5 bases clipped from V and 8 bases from J, the junction kept 6 bases outside the gene matches. There are 15 residues in the CDR3. Germline V lookup: CDR1 SGHTA, CDR2 FQGNSA. DNA of the CDR3: TGTGCCAGCAGCGCGGGACTAGCGGGAGTGAGTACGCAGTATTTT. The encoded protein is CASSAGLAGVSTQYF. The whole variable domain, remainder taken from reference TRBV7-2 and TRBJ2-3, is GAGVSQSPSNKVTEKGKDVELRCDPISGHTALYWYRQSLGQGLEFLIYFQGNSAPDKSGLPSDRFSAERTGGSVSTLTIQRTQQEDSAVYLCASSAGLAGVSTQYFGPGTRLTVL.

The V gene is TRBV19, the J gene TRBJ1-1; D gene unclear. The CDR3 has 13 residues. Trimming took off 9 bases at V and 0 bases at J, with 11 bases between the two ends. CDR1 is LNHDA, CDR2 SQIVND, per germline (reference sequence). CDR3 amino acids: CASIREVNTEAFF. Written as DNA, the CDR3 is TGTGCCAGCATAAGGGAGGTGAACACTGAAGCTTTCTTT.

The rearrangement uses TRBV28 and TRBJ2-1; TRBD2 is a possible D gene (6 bases). CDR3 size: 14 residues. Germline V lookup: CDR1 MDHEN, CDR2 SYDVKM. V shed 4 bases and J shed 6 bases, with 13 bases lying between them. The CDR3 is CASSSWDLFNEQFF. In DNA, the CDR3 is TGTGCCAGCAGTTCCTGGGACTTGTTCAATGAGCAGTTCTTC.

The gene calls are TRBV5-1 and TRBJ2-1; D perhaps matches TRBD2 (5 bases). V was pared by 4 bases and J by 8 bases, with 19 bases between. CDR1 and CDR2 from the germline V gene are SGHRS and YFSETQ. This CDR3 region has 15 residues. The CDR3 reads CASSLGVGEVHEQFF. The CDR3 DNA sequence: TGCGCCAGCAGCCTCGGGGTGGGAGAGGTGCATGAGCAGTTCTTC.

The rearrangement links TRBV4-3 to TRBJ1-1; possible D gene TRBD1, 5 bases. The V end was cut by 1 base, the J end by 4 bases, with 13 bases between. The CDR3 consists of 15 residues. The germline V gene has CDR1 LGHNA and CDR2 YSLEER. This CDR3 reads CASSQGQRKTTEAFF. For the CDR3, the DNA is TGCGCCAGCAGCCAAGGACAGAGGAAGACCACTGAAGCTTTCTTT.

The gene calls are TRBV27 and TRBJ2-7, with D tentatively TRBD1 (6 bases). Germline values: CDR1 MNHEY, CDR2 SMNVEV (reference sequence). This CDR3 is 13 amino acids long. Trimming took 4 bases from V and 4 from J, leaving 11 bases between them. The CDR3 bases are TGTGCCAGCAGTTCAGGACAGACTTACGAGCAGTACTTC. The encoded protein is CASSSGQTYEQYF.

A single count supports this clone. This specimen includes other DNA sequences encoding the same CDR3. The genes are TRBV7-2 and TRBJ2-3; 7 bases agree with TRBD2. CDR3 length equals 13 residues. Germline-derived CDR1 and CDR2 are SGHTA and FQGNSA. After removal of 2 bases from V and 4 bases from J, the junction contained 0 bases not matched to a gene. CDR3 nucleotides: TGTGCCAGCAGCTTACGGGAGGCAGATACGCAGTATTTT. Amino acid sequence: CASSLREADTQYF.

The chain combines TRBV7-2 with TRBJ2-3; 12 positions agree with TRBD2. The CDR3 runs 15 residues. The V gene's germline CDR1 is SGHTA and CDR2 FQGNSA. The V segment lost 5 bases and the J segment 2 bases; nucleotides outside the gene matches: 2. Here the CDR3 reads CASSPSGRATDTQYF. Written as DNA, the CDR3 is TGTGCCAGCAGCCCTAGCGGGAGGGCCACAGATACGCAGTATTTT.

This clone was found a few times. This sequence joins TRBV7-2 and TRBJ2-7; TRBD1 agrees at 7 bases. The V and J ends lost 5 bases and 0 bases, in that order; junction bases with no gene match: 10. The CDR3 has 16 amino acids. CDR1 and CDR2 (germline): SGHTA, FQGNSA. The CDR3 here is CASSTTGDLFSYEQYF. In DNA form, the CDR3 reads TGTGCCAGCAGCACCACAGGGGACCTTTTCTCCTACGAGCAGTACTTC. Filled out from reference TRBV7-2 and TRBJ2-7, the complete variable domain reads GAGVSQSPSNKVTEKGKDVELRCDPISGHTALYWYRQSLGQGLEFLIYFQGNSAPDKSGLPSDRFSAERTGGSVSTLTIQRTQQEDSAVYLCASSTTGDLFSYEQYFGPGTRLTVT.

The rearrangement links TRBV5-1 to TRBJ2-2; D is unclear. V dropped 0 bases and J dropped 3 bases, with 9 bases sitting between them. This CDR3 has 15 amino acids. Per the germline V gene, CDR1 is SGHRS and CDR2 is YFSETQ. CDR3 sequence: CASSLATAYTGELFF. CDR3 sequence (DNA): TGCGCCAGCAGCTTGGCGACTGCCTACACCGGGGAGCTGTTTTTT.

The chain links TRBV5-1 to TRBJ2-3, with TRBD2 identical over 7 bases. CDR1 SGHRS and CDR2 YFSETQ come from the germline V gene. V dropped 1 base and J dropped 3; count of bases not matched to a gene: 5. The CDR3 has 15 amino acids. CDR3 region: CASSLNGLETDTQYF. In nucleotides, the CDR3 is TGCGCCAGCAGCTTGAACGGACTAGAGACAGATACGCAGTATTTT.

V and J are TRBV7-2 and TRBJ2-7; TRBD1 agrees at 7 bases. Germline-derived CDR1 and CDR2 are SGHTA and FQGNSA. The CDR3 covers 14 residues. J gave up 2 bases and V 3 bases, and 4 bases lay outside the gene matches. The DNA of the CDR3 is TGTGCCAGCAGCTTTCAGGGGGTCCCCTACGAGCAGTACTTC. Translating gives CASSFQGVPYEQYF.

This chain uses TRBV28 with TRBJ1-6, with D tentatively TRBD1 (5 bases). The germline CDR1 and CDR2 sequences are MDHEN and SYDVKM. Trimming removed 8 bases from V and 0 bases from J, with 14 bases in between. The CDR3 contains 16 residues. CDR3 sequence (DNA): TGTGCCAGCCTTGGGCAGGGCAGCTCCTATAATTCACCCCTCCACTTT. It specifies CASLGQGSSYNSPLHF.

The rearrangement joins TRBV30 to TRBJ2-1, with TRBD2 matching 13 bases. This CDR3 is 14 amino acids long. The V gene end was trimmed by 5 bases and the J gene end by 10 bases; junction bases not matched to a gene: 8. The V gene's germline CDR1 is GTSNPN and CDR2 SVGIG (reference sequence). The chain's CDR3 is CAWEGLAGLSEQFF. CDR3 sequence (DNA): TGTGCCTGGGAGGGACTAGCGGGACTCTCGGAGCAGTTCTTC.

This clone was seen a handful of times. V is TRBV7-9 and J is TRBJ2-7; TRBD2 aligns across 14 bases. This CDR3 comprises 16 residues. Losses at the gene ends were 5 bases for V and 7 bases for J; bases not matched to a gene: 10. The germline gives CDR1 SEHNR, CDR2 FQNEAQ (reference sequence). The CDR3 is CASSTRGTSGSREQYF. CDR3 bases: TGTGCCAGCAGCACCCGGGGGACTAGCGGGAGCCGGGAGCAGTACTTC.

V and J are TRBV7-9 and TRBJ1-2; 7 bases line up with TRBD1. V shed 3 bases, J shed 6 bases, and the junction held 10 bases outside the gene matches. The germline CDR1 and CDR2 sequences are SEHNR and FQNEAQ (reference sequence). The CDR3 is 15 residues long. As DNA, the CDR3 is TGTGCCAGCAGCTTCTTCATGGGACAGAAAGATGGCTACACCTTC. This codes for CASSFFMGQKDGYTF.

The chain couples TRBV19 to TRBJ1-2; D gene unclear. This CDR3 region has 11 residues. Trimming took off 3 bases at V and 7 bases at J, with 6 bases between the two ends. The germline gives CDR1 LNHDA, CDR2 SQIVND (reference sequence). The CDR3 DNA reads TGTGCCAGTAGTATTGCGGGTGGCTACACCTTC. Its translation is CASSIAGGYTF.

A note on this clone: Other nucleotide sequences from this sample produce the same CDR3. The gene calls are TRBV29-1 and TRBJ2-3; D might be TRBD1 (5 bases). The CDR3 is made up of 14 amino acids. Trimming stripped 1 base from V and 2 bases from J, with 10 bases between. The germline V gene encodes CDR1 SQVTM and CDR2 ANQGSEA. In DNA form, the CDR3 reads TGCAGCGTTGAAGGGCAGGGCTACACAGATACGCAGTATTTT. Translating gives CSVEGQGYTDTQYF.

The chain links TRBV20-1 to TRBJ2-5, with D possibly being TRBD2 (6 bases). The J call is doubtful: the DNA matches TRBJ2-7 better. CDR3 length: 11 residues. Germline lookup yields CDR1 DFQATT and CDR2 SNEGSKA (reference sequence). The CDR3 loop is CSGDLAREQYF. The CDR3 nucleotides read TGCAGTGGGGACTTGGCCCGCGAGCAGTACTTC.

This chain connects TRBV27 to TRBJ2-7; D is uncertain. This CDR3 comprises 13 residues. Trimming took 3 bases from V and 3 from J, leaving 9 bases between them. Germline V lookup: CDR1 MNHEY, CDR2 SMNVEV (reference sequence). This CDR3 is CASSFGRGYEQYF. In nucleotides, the CDR3 is TGTGCCAGCAGTTTTGGCAGAGGCTACGAGCAGTACTTC.

This chain connects TRBV27 to TRBJ2-1, with 7 bases fitting TRBD1. This CDR3 is built from 14 residues. Trimming took 5 bases from V and 4 from J; bases not matched to a gene: 5. CDR1 and CDR2 from the germline V gene are MNHEY and SMNVEV (reference sequence). The CDR3 DNA follows: TGTGCCAGCAGTCAAGGACAGGTTTACAATGAGCAGTTCTTC. Protein: CASSQGQVYNEQFF.

The genes are TRBV28 and TRBJ1-6; 8 nucleotides align to TRBD1. With V trimmed by 3 bases and J by 6 bases, 7 bases remained unmatched. Germline V lookup: CDR1 MDHEN, CDR2 SYDVKM. This CDR3 has 16 residues. This chain's CDR3 is CASSLPLTGVNSPLHF. CDR3 coding DNA: TGTGCCAGCAGTTTGCCCTTGACAGGGGTTAATTCACCCCTCCACTTT.

The chain links TRBV19 to TRBJ1-4; TRBD1 might be the D (6 bases). V was pared by 5 bases and J by 10 bases, with 32 bases between. Germline CDR1 LNHDA, CDR2 SQIVND (reference sequence). CDR3 size: 19 residues. The CDR3: CASSARSTGRAKKPGKLFF. Here the CDR3 DNA reads TGTGCCAGTAGTGCTAGAAGTACAGGGAGGGCCAAAAAGCCCGGAAAACTGTTTTTT.

V is TRBV5-4 and J is TRBJ2-1; D is perhaps TRBD2 (6 bases). CDR1 is SGHNT and CDR2 is YYREEE in the germline V gene (reference sequence). Trimming removed 1 base from V and 8 bases from J, with 7 bases in between. The CDR3 sequence is 12 residues long. CDR3 loop: CASSLLAYEQFF. As DNA, the CDR3 is TGTGCCAGCAGCTTGCTAGCGTATGAGCAGTTCTTC.